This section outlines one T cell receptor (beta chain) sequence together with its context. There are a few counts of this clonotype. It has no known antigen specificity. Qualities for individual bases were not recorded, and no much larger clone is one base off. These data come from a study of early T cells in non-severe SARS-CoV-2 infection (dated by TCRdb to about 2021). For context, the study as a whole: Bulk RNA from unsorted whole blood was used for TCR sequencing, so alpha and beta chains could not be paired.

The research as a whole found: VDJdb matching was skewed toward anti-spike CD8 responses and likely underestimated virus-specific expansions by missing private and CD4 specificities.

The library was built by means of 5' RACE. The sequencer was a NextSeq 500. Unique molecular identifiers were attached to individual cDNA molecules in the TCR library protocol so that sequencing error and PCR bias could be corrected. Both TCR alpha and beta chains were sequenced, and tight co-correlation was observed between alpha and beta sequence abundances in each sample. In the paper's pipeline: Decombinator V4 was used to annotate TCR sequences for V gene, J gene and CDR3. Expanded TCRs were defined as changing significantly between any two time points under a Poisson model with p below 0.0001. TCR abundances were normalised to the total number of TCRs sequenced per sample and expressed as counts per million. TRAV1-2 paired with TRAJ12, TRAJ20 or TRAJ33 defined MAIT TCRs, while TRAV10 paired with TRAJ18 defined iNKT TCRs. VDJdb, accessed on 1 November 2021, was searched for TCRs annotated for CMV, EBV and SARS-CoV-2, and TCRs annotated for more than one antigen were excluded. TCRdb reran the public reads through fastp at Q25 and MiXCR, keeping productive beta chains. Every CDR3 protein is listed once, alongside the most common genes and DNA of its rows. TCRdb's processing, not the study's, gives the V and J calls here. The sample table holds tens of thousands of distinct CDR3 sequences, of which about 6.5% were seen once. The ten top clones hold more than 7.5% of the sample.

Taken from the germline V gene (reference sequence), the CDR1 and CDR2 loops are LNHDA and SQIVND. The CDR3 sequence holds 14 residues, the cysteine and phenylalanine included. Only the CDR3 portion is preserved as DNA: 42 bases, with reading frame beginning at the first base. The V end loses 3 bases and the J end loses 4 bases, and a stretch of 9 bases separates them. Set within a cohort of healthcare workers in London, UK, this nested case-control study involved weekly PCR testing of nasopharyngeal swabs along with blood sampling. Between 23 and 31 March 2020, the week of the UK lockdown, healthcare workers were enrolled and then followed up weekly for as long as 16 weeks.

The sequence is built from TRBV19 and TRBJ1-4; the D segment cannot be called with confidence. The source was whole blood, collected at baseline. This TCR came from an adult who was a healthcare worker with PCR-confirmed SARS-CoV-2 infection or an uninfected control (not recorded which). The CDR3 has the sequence CASSISGFNEKLFF. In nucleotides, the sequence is TGTGCCAGTAGTATTTCTGGATTTAATGAAAAACTGTTTTTT.